The rows below give T cell receptor beta chains drawn from one sample of a study of T cell responses to AZD1222 COVID-19 vaccine. Profiling relied on immunoSEQ multiplex PCR, and the TCRdb table lists in-frame clones only, not all of them. The table records roughly 150,000 clones, 80% to 95% of them present only once. Sample: peripheral blood, taken on day 0 of AZD1222 vaccination. The receptors were sampled from an adult in good health. Each CDR3 is given with its conserved first and last residue. Fields, in order: V gene, clone size, J gene, D gene, CDR3 DNA, CDR3 protein. D genes are given only for firm matches. The size field is filled for only some rows; it gives once, few, many or a size class.

>TRBV24-1|NA|TRBJ2-3|NA
TGTGCCACCAGTGGCGCAGGGCTCGATACGCAGTATTTT
CATSGAGLDTQYF
>TRBV27|once|TRBJ1-6|NA
TGTGCCACTGCTCCATACTATAATTCACCCCTCCACTTT
CATAPYYNSPLHF
>TRBV2|once|TRBJ1-3|NA
TGTGCCAGCAGTGGGTACGGTCTCACCCCGAACACCATATATTTT
CASSGYGLTPNTIYF
>TRBV21-1|NA|TRBJ1-5|NA
TGTGCCCGCGGCCGGGGTGTTCATAGCAATCAGCCCCAGCATTTT
CARGRGVHSNQPQHF
>TRBV6-5|NA|TRBJ1-2|NA
TGTGCCAGCATGCCCTGGGGAGATCTTAACTATGGCTACACCTTC
CASMPWGDLNYGYTF
>TRBV2|NA|TRBJ1-4|NA
TGTGCCAGCAAACGATCGGAAAAACTGTTTTTT
CASKRSEKLFF
>TRBV12-3/TRBV12-4|NA|TRBJ2-1|TRBD2
TGTGCCAGTCAGACTAGCGGGAGTGTACTTGGGTTCTTC
CASQTSGSVLGFF
>TRBV5-1|NA|TRBJ2-5|TRBD1
TGCGCCAGCAGCTTGCGGTCGGGACAGGGCCAGACCCAGTACTTC
CASSLRSGQGQTQYF
>TRBV3-1/TRBV3-2|NA|TRBJ1-1|NA
TGTGCCAGCAGCCAACCAGGACGGACTGAAGCTTTCTTT
CASSQPGRTEAFF
>TRBV27|NA|TRBJ2-2|TRBD1
TGTGCCAGCAACAGGGGGACCACCGGGGAGCTGTTTTTT
CASNRGTTGELFF
>TRBV19|NA|TRBJ1-6|NA
TGTGCCAGTCACCCCGGGGGGAACGGTAATTCACCCCTCCACTTT
CASHPGGNGNSPLHF
>TRBV29-1|NA|TRBJ1-4|NA
TGCAGCGTTGAGCGGACTAATGAAAAACTGTTTTTT
CSVERTNEKLFF
>TRBV4-2|once|TRBJ2-2|NA
TGTGCCAGCAGCCCTCGAGCGACGAACACCGGGGAGCTGTTTTTT
CASSPRATNTGELFF
>TRBV27|once|TRBJ1-5|TRBD1
TGTGCCAGCAGTCCTAGAACAGGGGGATCCTTTAAACCCCAGCATTTT
CASSPRTGGSFKPQHF
>TRBV6-5|NA|TRBJ2-1|NA
TGTGCCAGCAGTTACACGGACAGAAAGCCCCACAATGAGCAGTTCTTC
CASSYTDRKPHNEQFF
>TRBV2|NA|TRBJ1-1|NA
TGTGCCAGCACCCCGGGGGGCTTGTACACTGAAGCTTTCTTT
CASTPGGLYTEAFF